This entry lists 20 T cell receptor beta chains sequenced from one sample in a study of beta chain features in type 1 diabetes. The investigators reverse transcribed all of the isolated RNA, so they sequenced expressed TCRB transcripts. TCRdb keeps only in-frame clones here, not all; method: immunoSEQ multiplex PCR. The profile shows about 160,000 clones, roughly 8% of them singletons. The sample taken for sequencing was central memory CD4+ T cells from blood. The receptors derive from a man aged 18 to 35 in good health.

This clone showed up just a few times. Here the CDR3 DNA reads TGTGCCAGCAGCCAGAGTCGGACAGCAGGCGCCGGGGAGCTGTTTTTT. Translation: CASSQSRTAGAGELFF. This chain joins TRBV25-1 and TRBJ2-2; TRBD1 might be the D (6 bases). V lost 6 bases, J lost 6 bases, and 20 bases lay in between. Germline loops: CDR1 MGHDK, CDR2 SYGVNS. The CDR3 length is 16 residues. Full variable domain (rest looked up from reference TRBV25-1 and TRBJ2-2): EADIYQTPRYLVIGTGKKITLECSQTMGHDKMYWYQQDPGMELHLIHYSYGVNSTEKGDLSSESTVSRIRTEHFPLTLESARPSHTSQYLCASSQSRTAGAGELFFGEGSRLTVL.

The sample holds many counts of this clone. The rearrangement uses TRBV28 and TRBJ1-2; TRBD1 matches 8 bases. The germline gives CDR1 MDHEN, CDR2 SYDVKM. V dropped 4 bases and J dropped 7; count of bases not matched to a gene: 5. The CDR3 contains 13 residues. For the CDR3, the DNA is TGTGCCAGCAGTTGGACAGGGAAGAGTGGCTACACCTTC. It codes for CASSWTGKSGYTF.

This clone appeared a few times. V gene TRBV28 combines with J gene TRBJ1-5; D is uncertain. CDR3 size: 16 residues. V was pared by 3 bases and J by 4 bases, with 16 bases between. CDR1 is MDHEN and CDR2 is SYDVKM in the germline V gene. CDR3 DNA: TGTGCCAGCAGTTTTTTTAGTTCTCGCGCAAATCAGCCCCAGCATTTT. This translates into CASSFFSSRANQPQHF. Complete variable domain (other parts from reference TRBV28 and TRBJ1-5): DVKVTQSSRYLVKRTGEKVFLECVQDMDHENMFWYRQDPGLGLRLIYFSYDVKMKEKGDIPEGYSVSREKKERFSLILESASTNQTSMYLCASSFFSSRANQPQHFGDGTRLSIL.

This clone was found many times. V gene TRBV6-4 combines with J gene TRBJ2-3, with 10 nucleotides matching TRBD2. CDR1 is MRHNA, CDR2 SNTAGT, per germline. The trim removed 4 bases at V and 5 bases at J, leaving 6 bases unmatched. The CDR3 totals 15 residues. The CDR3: CASSALAGALDTQYF. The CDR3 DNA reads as TGTGCCAGCAGTGCGCTAGCGGGAGCGTTAGATACGCAGTATTTT.

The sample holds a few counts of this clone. The CDR3 DNA is TGCGCCAGCAGCCTAAATGGACAGGGTCAGTACTTC. It encodes CASSLNGQGQYF. The gene calls are TRBV5-1 and TRBJ2-7; 8 bases are a match to TRBD1. Germline trimming cut 4 bases from V and 10 bases from J; bases unmatched to any gene: 7. CDR3 size: 12 residues. Germline CDR1 and CDR2: SGHRS and YFSETQ. The whole variable domain, filled in from reference TRBV5-1 and TRBJ2-7, reads KAGVTQTPRYLIKTRGQQVTLSCSPISGHRSVSWYQQTPGQGLQFLFEYFSETQRNKGNFPGRFSGRQFSNSRSEMNVSTLELGDSALYLCASSLNGQGQYFGPGTRLTVT.

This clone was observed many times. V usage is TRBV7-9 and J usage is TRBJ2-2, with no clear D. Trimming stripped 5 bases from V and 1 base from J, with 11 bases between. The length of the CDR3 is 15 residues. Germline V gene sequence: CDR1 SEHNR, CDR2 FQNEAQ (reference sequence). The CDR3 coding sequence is TGTGCCAGCAGCCGAGGTCTGGGGAACACCGGGGAGCTGTTTTTT. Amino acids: CASSRGLGNTGELFF.

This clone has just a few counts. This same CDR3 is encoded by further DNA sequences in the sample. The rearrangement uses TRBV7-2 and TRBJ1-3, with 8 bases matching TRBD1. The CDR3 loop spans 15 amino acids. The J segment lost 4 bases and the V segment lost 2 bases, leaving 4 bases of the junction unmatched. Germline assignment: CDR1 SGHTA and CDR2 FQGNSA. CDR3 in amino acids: CASSLRQGSGNTIYF. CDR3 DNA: TGTGCCAGCAGCTTAAGACAGGGGAGCGGAAACACCATATATTTT. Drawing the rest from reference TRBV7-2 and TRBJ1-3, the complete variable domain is GAGVSQSPSNKVTEKGKDVELRCDPISGHTALYWYRQSLGQGLEFLIYFQGNSAPDKSGLPSDRFSAERTGGSVSTLTIQRTQQEDSAVYLCASSLRQGSGNTIYFGEGSWLTVV.

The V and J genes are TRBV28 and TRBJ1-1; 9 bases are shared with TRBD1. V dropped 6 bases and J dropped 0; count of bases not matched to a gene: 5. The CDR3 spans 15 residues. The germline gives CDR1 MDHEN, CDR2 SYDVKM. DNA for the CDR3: TGTGCCAGCAGGAAGAGGACAGGGGTGAACACTGAAGCTTTCTTT. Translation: CASRKRTGVNTEAFF. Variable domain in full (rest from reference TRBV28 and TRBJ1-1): DVKVTQSSRYLVKRTGEKVFLECVQDMDHENMFWYRQDPGLGLRLIYFSYDVKMKEKGDIPEGYSVSREKKERFSLILESASTNQTSMYLCASRKRTGVNTEAFFGQGTRLTVV.

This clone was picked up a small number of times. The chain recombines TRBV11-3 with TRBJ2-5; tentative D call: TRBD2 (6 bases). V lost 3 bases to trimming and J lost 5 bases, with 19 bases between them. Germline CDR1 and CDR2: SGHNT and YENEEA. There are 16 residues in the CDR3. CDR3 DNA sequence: TGTGCCAGCAGCTTTTCCGGGACTCAACAAGGGGAGACCCAGTACTTC. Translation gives CASSFSGTQQGETQYF. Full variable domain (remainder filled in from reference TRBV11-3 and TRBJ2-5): EAGVVQSPRYKIIEKKQPVAFWCNPISGHNTLYWYLQNLGQGPELLIRYENEEAVDDSQLPKDRFSAERLKGVDSTLKIQPAELGDSAVYLCASSFSGTQQGETQYFGPGTRLLVL.

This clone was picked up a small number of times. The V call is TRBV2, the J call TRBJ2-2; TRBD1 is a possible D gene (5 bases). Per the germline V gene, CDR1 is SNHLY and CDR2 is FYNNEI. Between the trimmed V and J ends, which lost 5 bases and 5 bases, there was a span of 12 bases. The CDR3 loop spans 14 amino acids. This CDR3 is CASSIRVRTGELFF. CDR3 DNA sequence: TGTGCCAGCAGTATCAGGGTCCGGACCGGGGAGCTGTTTTTT. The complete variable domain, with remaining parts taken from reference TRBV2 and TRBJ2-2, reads EPEVTQTPSHQVTQMGQEVILRCVPISNHLYFYWYRQILGQKVEFLVSFYNNEISEKSEIFDDQFSVERPDGSNFTLKIRSTKLEDSAMYFCASSIRVRTGELFFGEGSRLTVL.

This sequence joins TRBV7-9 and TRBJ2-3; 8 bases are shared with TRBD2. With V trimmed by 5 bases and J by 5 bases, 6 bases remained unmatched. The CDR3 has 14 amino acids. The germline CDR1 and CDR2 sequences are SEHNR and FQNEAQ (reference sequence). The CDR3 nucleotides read TGTGCCAGCAGCCGTAGCGGGGAGGGAGATACGCAGTATTTT. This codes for CASSRSGEGDTQYF. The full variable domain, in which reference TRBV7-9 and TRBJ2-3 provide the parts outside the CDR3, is DTGVSQNPRHKITKRGQNVTFRCDPISEHNRLYWYRQTLGQGPEFLTYFQNEAQLEKSRLLSDRFSAERPKGSFSTLEIQRTEQGDSAMYLCASSRSGEGDTQYFGPGTRLTVL.

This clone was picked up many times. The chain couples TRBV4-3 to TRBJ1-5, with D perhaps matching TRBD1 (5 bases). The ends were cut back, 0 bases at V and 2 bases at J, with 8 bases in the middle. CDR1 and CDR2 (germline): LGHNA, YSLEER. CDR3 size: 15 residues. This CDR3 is CASSQESRGNQPQHF. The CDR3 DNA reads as TGCGCCAGCAGCCAAGAGTCCAGGGGCAATCAGCCCCAGCATTTT.

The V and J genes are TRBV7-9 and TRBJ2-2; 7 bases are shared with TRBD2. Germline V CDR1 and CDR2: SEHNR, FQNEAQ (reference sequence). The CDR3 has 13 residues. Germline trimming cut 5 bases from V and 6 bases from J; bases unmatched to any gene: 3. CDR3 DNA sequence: TGTGCCAGCAGCCCCGGGGGGTCCGGGGAGCTGTTTTTT. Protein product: CASSPGGSGELFF.

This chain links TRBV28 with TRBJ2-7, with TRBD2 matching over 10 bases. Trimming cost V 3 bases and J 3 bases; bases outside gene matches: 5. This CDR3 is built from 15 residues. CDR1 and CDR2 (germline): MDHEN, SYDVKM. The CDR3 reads CASSFVRTSGYEQYF. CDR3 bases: TGTGCCAGCAGTTTTGTGAGGACTAGCGGCTACGAGCAGTACTTC. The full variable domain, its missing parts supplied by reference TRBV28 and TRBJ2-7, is DVKVTQSSRYLVKRTGEKVFLECVQDMDHENMFWYRQDPGLGLRLIYFSYDVKMKEKGDIPEGYSVSREKKERFSLILESASTNQTSMYLCASSFVRTSGYEQYFGPGTRLTVT.

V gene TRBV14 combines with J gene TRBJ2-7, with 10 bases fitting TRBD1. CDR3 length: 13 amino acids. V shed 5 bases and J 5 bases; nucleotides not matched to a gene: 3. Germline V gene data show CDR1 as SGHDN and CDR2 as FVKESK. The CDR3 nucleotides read TGTGCCAGCAGCGTGGGACAGGGGAACGAGCAGTACTTC. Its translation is CASSVGQGNEQYF.

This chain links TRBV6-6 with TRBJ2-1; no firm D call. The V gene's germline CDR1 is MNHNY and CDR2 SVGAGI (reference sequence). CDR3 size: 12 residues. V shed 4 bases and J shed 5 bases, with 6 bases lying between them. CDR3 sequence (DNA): TGTGCCAGCAGTTTAGAAGACAATGAGCAGTTCTTC. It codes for CASSLEDNEQFF.

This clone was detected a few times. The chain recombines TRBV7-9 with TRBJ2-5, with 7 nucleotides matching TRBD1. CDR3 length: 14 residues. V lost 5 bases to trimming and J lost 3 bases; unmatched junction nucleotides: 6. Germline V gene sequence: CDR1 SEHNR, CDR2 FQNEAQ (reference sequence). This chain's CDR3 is CASSQGDTEETQYF. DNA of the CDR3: TGTGCCAGCAGCCAGGGGGACACAGAAGAGACCCAGTACTTC.

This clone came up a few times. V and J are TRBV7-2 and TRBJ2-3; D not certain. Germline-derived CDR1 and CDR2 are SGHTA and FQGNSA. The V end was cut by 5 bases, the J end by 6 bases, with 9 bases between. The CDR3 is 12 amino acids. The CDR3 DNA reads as TGTGCCAGCAGCCAGAGCAGGGATACGCAGTATTTT. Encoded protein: CASSQSRDTQYF. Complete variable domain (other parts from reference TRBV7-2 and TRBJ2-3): GAGVSQSPSNKVTEKGKDVELRCDPISGHTALYWYRQSLGQGLEFLIYFQGNSAPDKSGLPSDRFSAERTGGSVSTLTIQRTQQEDSAVYLCASSQSRDTQYFGPGTRLTVL.

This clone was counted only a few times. CDR3 sequence: CASSLALPGSDEQYF. The CDR3 region has the DNA TGTGCCAGCAGTTTAGCCCTACCAGGGTCCGACGAGCAGTACTTC. The chain couples TRBV28 to TRBJ2-7; the D gene is possibly TRBD1 (5 bases). From germline, CDR1 is MDHEN and CDR2 SYDVKM. The CDR3 covers 15 residues. Trimming stripped 2 bases from V and 5 bases from J, with 16 bases between.

CDR3 nucleotides: TGTGCCAGCAGCTTGGACAGTAGGACGACCGGGGAGCTGTTTTTT. It specifies CASSLDSRTTGELFF. The V gene is TRBV7-3, the J gene TRBJ2-2; perhaps TRBD1 as D (6 bases). Germline CDR1 reads SGHTA; CDR2 reads FQGTGA. The CDR3 is 15 residues long. Trimming stripped 3 bases from V and 5 bases from J, with 13 bases between.